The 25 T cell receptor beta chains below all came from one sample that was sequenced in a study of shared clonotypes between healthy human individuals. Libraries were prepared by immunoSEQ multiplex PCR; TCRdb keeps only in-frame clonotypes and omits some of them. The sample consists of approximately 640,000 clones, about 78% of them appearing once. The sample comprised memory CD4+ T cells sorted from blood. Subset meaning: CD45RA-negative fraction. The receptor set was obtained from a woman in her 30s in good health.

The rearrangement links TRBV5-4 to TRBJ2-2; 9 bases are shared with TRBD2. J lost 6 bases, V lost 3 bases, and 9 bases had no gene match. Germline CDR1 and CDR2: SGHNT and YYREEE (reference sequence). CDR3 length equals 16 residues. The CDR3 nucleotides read TGTGCCAGCAGCTCTCCTAGCGGGGCCGTACCCGGGGAGCTGTTTTTT. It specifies CASSSPSGAVPGELFF.

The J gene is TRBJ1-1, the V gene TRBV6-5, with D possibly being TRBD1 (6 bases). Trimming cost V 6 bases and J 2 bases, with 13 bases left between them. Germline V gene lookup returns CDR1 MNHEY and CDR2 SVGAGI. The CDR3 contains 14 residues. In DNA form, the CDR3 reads TGTGCCAGCAGGTCAGGGGCGAGAAACACTGAAGCTTTCTTT. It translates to CASRSGARNTEAFF.

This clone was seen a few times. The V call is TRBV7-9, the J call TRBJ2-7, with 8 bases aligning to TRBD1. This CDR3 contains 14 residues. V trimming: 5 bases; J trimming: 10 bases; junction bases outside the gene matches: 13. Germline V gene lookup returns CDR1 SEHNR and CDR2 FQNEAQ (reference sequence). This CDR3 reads CASSVDRGPRSQYF. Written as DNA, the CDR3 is TGTGCCAGCAGCGTTGACAGGGGCCCGCGCTCTCAGTACTTC.

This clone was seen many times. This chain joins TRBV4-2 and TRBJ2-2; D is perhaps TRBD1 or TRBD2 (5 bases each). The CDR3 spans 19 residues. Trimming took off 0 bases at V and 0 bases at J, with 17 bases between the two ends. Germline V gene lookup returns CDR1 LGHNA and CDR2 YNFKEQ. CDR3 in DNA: TGTGCCAGCAGCCAAGATGGGACCATCTTCGCCGCGAACACCGGGGAGCTGTTTTTT. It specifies CASSQDGTIFAANTGELFF.

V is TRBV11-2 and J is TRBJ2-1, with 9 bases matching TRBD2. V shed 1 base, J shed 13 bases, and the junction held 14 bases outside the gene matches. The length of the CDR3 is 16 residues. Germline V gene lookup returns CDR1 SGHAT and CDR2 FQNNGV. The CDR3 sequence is CASSLGAGGARGPQFF. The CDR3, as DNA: TGTGCCAGCAGCTTAGGGGCGGGAGGGGCCAGAGGTCCCCAGTTCTTC.

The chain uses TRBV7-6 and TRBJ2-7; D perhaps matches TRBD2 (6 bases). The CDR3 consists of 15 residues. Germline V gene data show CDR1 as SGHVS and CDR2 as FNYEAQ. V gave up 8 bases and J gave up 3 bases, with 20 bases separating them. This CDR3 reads CASATRYRGGYEQYF. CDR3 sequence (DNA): TGTGCCAGCGCTACGAGGTATAGGGGAGGCTACGAGCAGTACTTC.

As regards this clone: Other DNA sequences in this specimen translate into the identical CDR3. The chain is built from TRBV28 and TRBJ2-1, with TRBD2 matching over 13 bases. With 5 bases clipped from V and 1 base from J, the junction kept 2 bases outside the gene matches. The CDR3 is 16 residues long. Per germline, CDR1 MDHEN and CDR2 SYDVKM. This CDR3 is CASSTSGRGSYNEQFF. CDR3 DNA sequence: TGTGCCAGCAGTACTAGCGGGAGGGGGTCCTACAATGAGCAGTTCTTC.

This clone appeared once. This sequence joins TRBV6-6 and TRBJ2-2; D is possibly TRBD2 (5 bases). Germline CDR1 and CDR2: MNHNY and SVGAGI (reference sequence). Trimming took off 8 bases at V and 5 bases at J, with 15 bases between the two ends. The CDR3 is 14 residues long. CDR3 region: CASWRRVKTGELFF. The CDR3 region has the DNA TGTGCCAGCTGGCGGCGGGTCAAAACCGGGGAGCTGTTTTTT.

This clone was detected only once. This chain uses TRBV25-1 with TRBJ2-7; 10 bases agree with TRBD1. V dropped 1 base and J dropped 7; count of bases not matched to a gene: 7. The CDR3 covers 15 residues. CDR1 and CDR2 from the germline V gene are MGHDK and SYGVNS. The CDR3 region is CASSELGDRGQEQYF. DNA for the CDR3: TGTGCCAGCAGTGAATTAGGAGACAGGGGGCAAGAGCAGTACTTC.

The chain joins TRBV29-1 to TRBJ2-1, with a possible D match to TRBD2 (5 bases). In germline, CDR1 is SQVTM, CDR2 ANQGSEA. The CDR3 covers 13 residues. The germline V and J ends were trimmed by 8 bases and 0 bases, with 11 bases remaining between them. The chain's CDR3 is CSFRGLSYNEQFF. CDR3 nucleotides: TGCAGCTTCCGGGGTCTCTCCTACAATGAGCAGTTCTTC.

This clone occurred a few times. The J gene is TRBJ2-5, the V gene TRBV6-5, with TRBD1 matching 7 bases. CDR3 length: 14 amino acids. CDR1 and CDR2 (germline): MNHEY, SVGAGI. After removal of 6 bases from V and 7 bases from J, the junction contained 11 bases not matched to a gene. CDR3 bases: TGTGCCAGCAGCGCCGGGACAGCCAGCTGGACCCAGTACTTC. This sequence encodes CASSAGTASWTQYF.

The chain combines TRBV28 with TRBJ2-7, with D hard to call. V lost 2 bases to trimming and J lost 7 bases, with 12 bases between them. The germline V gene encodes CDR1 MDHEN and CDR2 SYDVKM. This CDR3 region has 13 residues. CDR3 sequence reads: CASSLNAMGEQYF. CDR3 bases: TGTGCCAGCAGTTTAAACGCCATGGGAGAGCAGTACTTC. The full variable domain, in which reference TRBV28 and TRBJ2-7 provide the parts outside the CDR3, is DVKVTQSSRYLVKRTGEKVFLECVQDMDHENMFWYRQDPGLGLRLIYFSYDVKMKEKGDIPEGYSVSREKKERFSLILESASTNQTSMYLCASSLNAMGEQYFGPGTRLTVT.

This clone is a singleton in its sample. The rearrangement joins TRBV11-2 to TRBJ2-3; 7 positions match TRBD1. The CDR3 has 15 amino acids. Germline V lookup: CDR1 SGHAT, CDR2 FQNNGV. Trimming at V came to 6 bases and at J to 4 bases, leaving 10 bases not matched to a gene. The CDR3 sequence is CASRQQGIEADTQYF. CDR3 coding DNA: TGTGCCAGCAGACAACAGGGGATAGAAGCAGATACGCAGTATTTT. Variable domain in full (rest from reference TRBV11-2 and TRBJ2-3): EAGVAQSPRYKIIEKRQSVAFWCNPISGHATLYWYQQILGQGPKLLIQFQNNGVVDDSQLPKDRFSAERLKGVDSTLKIQPAKLEDSAVYLCASRQQGIEADTQYFGPGTRLTVL.

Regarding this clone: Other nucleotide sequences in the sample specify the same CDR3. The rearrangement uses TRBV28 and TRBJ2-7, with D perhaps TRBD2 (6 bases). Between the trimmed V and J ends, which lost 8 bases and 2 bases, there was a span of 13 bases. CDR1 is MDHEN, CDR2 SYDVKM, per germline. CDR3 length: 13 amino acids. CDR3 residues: CASRSTSTYEQYF. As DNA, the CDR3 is TGTGCCAGCCGTTCGACTAGTACCTACGAGCAGTACTTC. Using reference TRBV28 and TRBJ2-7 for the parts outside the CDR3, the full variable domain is DVKVTQSSRYLVKRTGEKVFLECVQDMDHENMFWYRQDPGLGLRLIYFSYDVKMKEKGDIPEGYSVSREKKERFSLILESASTNQTSMYLCASRSTSTYEQYFGPGTRLTVT.

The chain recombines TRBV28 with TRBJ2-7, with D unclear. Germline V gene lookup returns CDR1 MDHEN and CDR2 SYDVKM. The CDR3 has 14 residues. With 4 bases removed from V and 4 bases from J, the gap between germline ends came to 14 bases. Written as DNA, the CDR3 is TGTGCCAGCAGTTCCGAGCCGGACGGGTACGAGCAGTACTTC. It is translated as CASSSEPDGYEQYF.

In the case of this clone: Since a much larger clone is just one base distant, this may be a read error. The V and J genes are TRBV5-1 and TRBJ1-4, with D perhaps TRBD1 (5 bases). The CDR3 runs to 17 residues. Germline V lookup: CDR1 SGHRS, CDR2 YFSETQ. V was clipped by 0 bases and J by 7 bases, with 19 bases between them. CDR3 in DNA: TGCGCCAGCAGCTTGGGTATACGGACAAGCGACTCTGAAAAACTGTTTTTT. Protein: CASSLGIRTSDSEKLFF.

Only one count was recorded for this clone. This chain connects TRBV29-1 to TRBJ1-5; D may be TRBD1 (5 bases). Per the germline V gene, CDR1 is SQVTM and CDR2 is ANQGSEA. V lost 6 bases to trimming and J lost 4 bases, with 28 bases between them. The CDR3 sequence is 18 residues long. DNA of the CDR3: TGCAGCGTCCAGAGCGCTCCGCAACCGGGACTCCTAAATCAGCCCCAGCATTTT. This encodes CSVQSAPQPGLLNQPQHF.

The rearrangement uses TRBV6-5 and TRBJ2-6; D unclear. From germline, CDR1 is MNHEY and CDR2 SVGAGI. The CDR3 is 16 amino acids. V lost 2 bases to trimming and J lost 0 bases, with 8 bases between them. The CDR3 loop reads CASSYGLSSGANVLTF. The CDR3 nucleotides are TGTGCCAGCAGTTACGGGCTGAGCTCTGGGGCCAACGTCCTGACTTTC.

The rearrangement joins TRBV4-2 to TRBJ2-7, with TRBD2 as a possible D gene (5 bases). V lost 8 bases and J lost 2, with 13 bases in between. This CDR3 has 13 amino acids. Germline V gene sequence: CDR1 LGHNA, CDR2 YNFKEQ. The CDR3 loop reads CASSGVGTYEQYF. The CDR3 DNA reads TGTGCCAGCTCAGGCGTCGGGACCTACGAGCAGTACTTC.

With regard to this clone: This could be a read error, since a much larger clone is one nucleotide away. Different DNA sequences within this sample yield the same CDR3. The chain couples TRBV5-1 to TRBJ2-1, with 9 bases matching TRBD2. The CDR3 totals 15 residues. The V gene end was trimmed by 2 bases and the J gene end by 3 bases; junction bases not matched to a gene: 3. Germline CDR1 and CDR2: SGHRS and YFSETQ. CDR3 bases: TGCGCCAGCAGCTTAGGTAGCGGGGGCTACAATGAGCAGTTCTTC. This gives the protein CASSLGSGGYNEQFF.

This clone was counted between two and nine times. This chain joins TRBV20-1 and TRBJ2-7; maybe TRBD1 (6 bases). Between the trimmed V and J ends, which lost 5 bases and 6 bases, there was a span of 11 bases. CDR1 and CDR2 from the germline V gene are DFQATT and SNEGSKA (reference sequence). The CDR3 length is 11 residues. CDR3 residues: CSALGGGEQYF. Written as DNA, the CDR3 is TGCAGTGCTCTTGGGGGCGGCGAGCAGTACTTC.

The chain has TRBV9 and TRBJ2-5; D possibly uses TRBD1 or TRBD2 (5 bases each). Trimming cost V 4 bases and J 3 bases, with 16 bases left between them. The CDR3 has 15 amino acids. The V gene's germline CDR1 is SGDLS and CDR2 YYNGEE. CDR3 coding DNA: TGTGCCAGCAGCCCCCCCCGTGGGGGAGAAGAGACCCAGTACTTC. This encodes CASSPPRGGEETQYF. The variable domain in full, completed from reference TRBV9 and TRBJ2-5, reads DSGVTQTPKHLITATGQRVTLRCSPRSGDLSVYWYQQSLDQGLQFLIQYYNGEERAKGNILERFSAQQFPDLHSELNLSSLELGDSALYFCASSPPRGGEETQYFGPGTRLLVL.

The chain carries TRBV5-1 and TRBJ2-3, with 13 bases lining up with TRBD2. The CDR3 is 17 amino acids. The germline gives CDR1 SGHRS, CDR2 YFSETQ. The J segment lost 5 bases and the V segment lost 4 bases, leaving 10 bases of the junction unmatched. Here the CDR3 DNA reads TGCGCCAGCAGCCACGGACTAGCGGGAGTGGCCTTAGATACGCAGTATTTT. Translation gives CASSHGLAGVALDTQYF.

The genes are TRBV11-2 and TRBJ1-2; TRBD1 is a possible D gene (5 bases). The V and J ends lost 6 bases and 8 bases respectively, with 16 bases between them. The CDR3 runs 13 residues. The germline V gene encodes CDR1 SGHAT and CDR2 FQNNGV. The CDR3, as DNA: TGTGCCAGCAGACGACTCGGACAACGGGGCTACACCTTC. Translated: CASRRLGQRGYTF.

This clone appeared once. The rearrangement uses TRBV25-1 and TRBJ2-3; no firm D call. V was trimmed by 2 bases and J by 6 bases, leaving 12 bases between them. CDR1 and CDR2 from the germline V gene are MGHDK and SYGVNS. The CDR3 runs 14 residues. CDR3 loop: CASSERRVHDTQYF. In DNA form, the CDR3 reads TGTGCCAGCAGTGAACGTAGGGTCCATGATACGCAGTATTTT.